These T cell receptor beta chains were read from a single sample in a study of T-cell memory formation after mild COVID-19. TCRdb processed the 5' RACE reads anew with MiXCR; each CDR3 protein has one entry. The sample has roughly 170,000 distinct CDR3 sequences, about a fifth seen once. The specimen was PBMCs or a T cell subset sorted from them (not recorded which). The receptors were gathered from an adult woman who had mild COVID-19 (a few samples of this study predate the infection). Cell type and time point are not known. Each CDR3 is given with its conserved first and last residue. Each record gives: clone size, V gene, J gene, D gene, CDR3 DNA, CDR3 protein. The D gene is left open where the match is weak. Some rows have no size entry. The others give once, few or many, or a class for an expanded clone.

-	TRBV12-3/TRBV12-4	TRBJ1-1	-	TGTGCCAGCAGTTTAAGTCCTGGGGGCCAAGCTTTCTTT	CASSLSPGGQAFF
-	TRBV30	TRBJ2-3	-	TGTGCCTGGAGCGTTAGGGATACGCAGTATTTT	CAWSVRDTQYF
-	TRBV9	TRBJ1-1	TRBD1	TGTGCCAGCAGCGTTTGGGACAGGGAAAATGAAGCTTTCTTT	CASSVWDRENEAFF
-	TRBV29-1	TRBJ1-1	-	TGCAGCGTTCCACCCGGGGAGGAGGCTTTCTTT	CSVPPGEEAFF
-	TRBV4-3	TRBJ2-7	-	TGCGCCAGCAGCTATCGACTAGATCACTACGAGCAGTACTTC	CASSYRLDHYEQYF
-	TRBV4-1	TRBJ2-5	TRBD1	TGCGCCAGCAGCCTTCACAGGGGACAGGGTTTGCAAGAGACCCAGTACTTC	CASSLHRGQGLQETQYF
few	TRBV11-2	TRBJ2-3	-	TGTGCCAGCAGCAACTCGCCTTCAGACACAGATACGCAGTATTTT	CASSNSPSDTDTQYF
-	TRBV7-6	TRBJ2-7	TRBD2	TGTGCCAGCAGCTTAGAACCCGGGACTAGCGGCTCCTACGAGCAGTACTTC	CASSLEPGTSGSYEQYF
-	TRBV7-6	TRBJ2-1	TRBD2	TGTGCCAGCAGCTTTAGCACCGGGACTAGCGGGGGCCGAAATGAGCAGTTCTTC	CASSFSTGTSGGRNEQFF
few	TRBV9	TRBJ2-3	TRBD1	TGTGCCAGCTCTCCGGAGGACAGGGCGCCTAATACGCAGTATTTT	CASSPEDRAPNTQYF
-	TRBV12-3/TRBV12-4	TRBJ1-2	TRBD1	TGTGCCAGCAGTTTAATACCCTCGGGACAGGGCAGCTACACCTTC	CASSLIPSGQGSYTF
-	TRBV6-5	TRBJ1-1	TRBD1	TGTGCCAGCAGTACTAAGACAGGGGGCGCGATGGCTTTCTTT	CASSTKTGGAMAFF
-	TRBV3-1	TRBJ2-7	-	TGTGCCAGCAGCCAAGATTGGGCCCCCTACGAGCAGTACTTC	CASSQDWAPYEQYF
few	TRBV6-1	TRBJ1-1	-	TGTGCCAGCAAGATCAACCGTCCGGGACCCTGGGAAGTCACTGAAGCTTTCTTT	CASKINRPGPWEVTEAFF